One sample yielded the 32 T cell receptor beta chains listed below, sequenced in a study of T cells in Graves' hyperthyroidism and ophthalmopathy. TCR beta CDR3 region amplification was performed from RNA transcripts. The HTBI primer set was used in a first-round RT-PCR of the TCR CDR3. One entry per CDR3 protein, called by TCRdb with MiXCR from the multiplex PCR reads. Among some 340,000 distinct CDR3 sequences listed, approximately 15% were seen once. The sequenced sample consisted of blood. The receptor set was obtained from a woman aged 40 to 50 with Graves' ophthalmopathy.

The genes are TRBV14 and TRBJ2-3; no clear D. The CDR3 sequence is 15 residues long. Germline CDR1 is SGHDN and CDR2 is FVKESK. Trimming took off 4 bases at V and 2 bases at J, with 13 bases between the two ends. CDR3 loop: CASSPGRSYTDTQYF. The DNA for the CDR3 is TGTGCCAGCAGCCCTGGGCGGAGTTACACAGATACGCAGTATTTT. The full variable domain, its missing parts supplied by reference TRBV14 and TRBJ2-3, is EAGVTQFPSHSVIEKGQTVTLRCDPISGHDNLYWYRRVMGKEIKFLLHFVKESKQDESGMPNNRFLAERTGGTYSTLKVQPAELEDSGVYFCASSPGRSYTDTQYFGPGTRLTVL.

This clonotype was observed a few times. This chain joins TRBV7-9 and TRBJ2-6; D unresolved. This CDR3 has 13 amino acids. Germline CDR1 reads SEHNR; CDR2 reads FQNEAQ (reference sequence). V was cut by 5 bases and J by 4 bases, with 6 bases left in between. CDR3 nucleotide sequence: TGTGCCAGCAGCAATGGAGGGGCCAACGTCCTGACTTTC. Amino acids: CASSNGGANVLTF.

This clonotype was seen repeatedly, ten times or more. V and J are TRBV12-3 or TRBV12-4 and TRBJ1-5, with D maybe TRBD1 (5 bases). This CDR3 has 12 amino acids. Deletions cut 4 bases from V and 11 bases from J, with 12 bases between. Here the CDR3 DNA reads TGTGCCAGCAGTTCCAAACGGGGGACCCAGCATTTT. Encoded protein: CASSSKRGTQHF.

This clonotype was seen repeatedly, ten times or more. This rearrangement joins TRBV12-3 or TRBV12-4 to TRBJ1-5, with 9 bases that match TRBD1. After removal of 5 bases from V and 1 base from J, the junction contained 3 bases not matched to a gene. CDR3 length: 15 residues. The CDR3, as DNA: TGTGCCAGCAGTACAGGGGGCGCGAGCAATCAGCCCCAGCATTTT. It translates to CASSTGGASNQPQHF.

This clonotype was seen at least ten times. The chain uses TRBV27 and TRBJ1-5, with D possibly matching TRBD1 (6 bases). This CDR3 is built from 16 residues. The germline V and J ends were trimmed by 0 bases and 3 bases, with 12 bases remaining between them. CDR1 and CDR2 (germline): MNHEY, SMNVEV (reference sequence). CDR3 sequence: CASSLSAGEDNQPQHF. Written as DNA, the CDR3 is TGTGCCAGCAGTTTATCGGCAGGGGAAGACAATCAGCCCCAGCATTTT.

The V gene is TRBV20-1, the J gene TRBJ1-5; 11 positions agree with TRBD1. CDR1 and CDR2 (germline): DFQATT, SNEGSKA (reference sequence). This CDR3 region has 16 residues. J gave up 4 bases and V 0 bases, and 5 bases lay outside the gene matches. The CDR3 DNA reads TGCAGTGCTAGAGATCGGGGACAGGGGGGGAATCAGCCCCAGCATTTT. Encoded protein: CSARDRGQGGNQPQHF.

This clonotype was seen many times. This chain links TRBV12-3 or TRBV12-4 with TRBJ1-5, with 7 bases identical to TRBD1. This CDR3 has 14 residues. V shed 3 bases, J shed 4 bases, and the junction held 3 bases outside the gene matches. CDR3 sequence: CASSLARGNQPQHF. The CDR3 DNA is TGTGCCAGCAGTTTGGCCAGGGGGAATCAGCCCCAGCATTTT.

The chain joins TRBV29-1 to TRBJ2-1; D is perhaps TRBD1 or TRBD2 (5 bases each). Trimming pared 7 bases from V and 6 bases from J, leaving 13 bases between. From germline, CDR1 is SQVTM and CDR2 ANQGSEA. The CDR3 covers 12 residues. CDR3 sequence: CSARGAVNEQFF. Written as DNA, the CDR3 is TGCAGCGCCCGAGGGGCGGTCAATGAGCAGTTCTTC.

This clonotype appeared many times. This sequence joins TRBV9 and TRBJ2-3, with D maybe TRBD1 (5 bases). Per germline, CDR1 SGDLS and CDR2 YYNGEE. Trimming shortened V by 0 bases and J by 7 bases, and 18 bases separated the two germline ends. The CDR3 length is 16 residues. This CDR3 is CASSVATGRVRNTQYF. The DNA of the CDR3 is TGTGCCAGCAGCGTAGCTACAGGCAGGGTGCGGAATACGCAGTATTTT.

The V and J genes are TRBV6-1 and TRBJ2-2, with a possible D match to TRBD1 (5 bases). This CDR3 is built from 19 residues. Trimming removed 2 bases from V and 1 base from J, with 20 bases in between. The germline gives CDR1 MNHNS, CDR2 SASEGT. The CDR3 DNA reads TGTGCCAGCAGTGAATCCCGGGTCCTAGTCAGGGTGAACACCGGGGAGCTGTTTTTT. Protein: CASSESRVLVRVNTGELFF.

The chain links TRBV7-2 to TRBJ1-5; D call uncertain. The CDR3 has 14 residues. V gave up 3 bases and J gave up 1 base, with 7 bases separating them. Germline lookup yields CDR1 SGHTA and CDR2 FQGNSA. CDR3 sequence reads: CASSFGLSNQPQHF. As DNA, the CDR3 is TGTGCCAGCAGCTTTGGGTTGAGCAATCAGCCCCAGCATTTT.

This clonotype was detected many times. The V call is TRBV11-2, the J call TRBJ2-5, with D unresolved. Trimming removed 1 base from V and 4 bases from J, with 7 bases in between. CDR3 length: 13 amino acids. Per the germline V gene, CDR1 is SGHAT and CDR2 is FQNNGV. The CDR3 region is CASSLGETETQYF. CDR3 DNA sequence: TGTGCCAGCAGCTTAGGGGAAACAGAGACCCAGTACTTC.

This clonotype was seen many times. The chain links TRBV11-2 to TRBJ2-7; D call uncertain. Per the germline V gene, CDR1 is SGHAT and CDR2 is FQNNGV. This CDR3 is built from 12 residues. V was cut by 2 bases and J by 2 bases, with 4 bases left in between. The CDR3 bases are TGTGCCAGCAGCTTATCTGCCTACGAGCAGTACTTC. Its protein is CASSLSAYEQYF.

V and J are TRBV20-1 and TRBJ1-5; D may be TRBD1 (6 bases). V was trimmed by 6 bases and J by 2 bases, leaving 14 bases between them. Germline CDR1 DFQATT, CDR2 SNEGSKA (reference sequence). CDR3 length equals 14 residues. The CDR3 region has the DNA TGCAGTGCAATGCCAGGGGCGGGCAATCAGCCCCAGCATTTT. Translation gives CSAMPGAGNQPQHF.

This clonotype appeared many times. V is TRBV29-1 and J is TRBJ1-2, with 7 bases identical to TRBD1. V was clipped by 6 bases and J by 6 bases; unmatched bases: 4. The CDR3 length is 11 residues. Germline values: CDR1 SQVTM, CDR2 ANQGSEA. The CDR3 here is CSVSTGNGYTF. CDR3 bases: TGCAGCGTCTCGACAGGGAATGGCTACACCTTC.

The rearrangement uses TRBV29-1 and TRBJ2-7; D perhaps matches TRBD2 (5 bases). The CDR3 is 13 amino acids. Trimming took off 6 bases at V and 2 bases at J, with 14 bases between the two ends. Per germline, CDR1 SQVTM and CDR2 ANQGSEA. CDR3: CSVKIPGTYEQYF. CDR3 DNA: TGCAGCGTCAAAATACCGGGAACCTACGAGCAGTACTTC.

This clonotype showed up many times. The chain combines TRBV7-2 with TRBJ1-2; D is undetermined. The V gene lost 1 base and the J gene lost 1 base, with 7 bases spanning the gap. The V gene's germline CDR1 is SGHTA and CDR2 FQGNSA. The CDR3 runs 14 residues. CDR3 in amino acids: CASSLGRHNYGYTF. For the CDR3, the DNA is TGTGCCAGCAGCTTAGGTCGGCATAACTATGGCTACACCTTC. Looking up the rest from reference TRBV7-2 and TRBJ1-2 gives the full variable domain: GAGVSQSPSNKVTEKGKDVELRCDPISGHTALYWYRQSLGQGLEFLIYFQGNSAPDKSGLPSDRFSAERTGGSVSTLTIQRTQQEDSAVYLCASSLGRHNYGYTFGSGTRLTVV.

Many counts were recorded for this clonotype. The CDR3 DNA reads TGTGCCAGCAGTTTTATGGGGGCGAATCAGCCCCAGCATTTT. It is translated as CASSFMGANQPQHF. The chain carries TRBV12-3 or TRBV12-4 and TRBJ1-5, with a weak D call TRBD1 (6 bases). V was cut by 3 bases and J by 4 bases, with 10 bases left in between. The CDR3 covers 14 residues.

The sample holds many counts of this clonotype. The chain uses TRBV2 and TRBJ2-5, with 8 bases that match TRBD1. V dropped 5 bases and J dropped 1; count of bases not matched to a gene: 3. CDR3 length equals 14 residues. Germline-derived CDR1 and CDR2 are SNHLY and FYNNEI. CDR3 DNA sequence: TGTGCCAGCAGTAAGGACAGGGTCCAAGAGACCCAGTACTTC. This encodes CASSKDRVQETQYF.

Ten or more counts support this clonotype. The chain is built from TRBV20-1 and TRBJ2-5; 9 nucleotides line up with TRBD2. Germline CDR1 DFQATT, CDR2 SNEGSKA (reference sequence). V gave up 3 bases and J gave up 3 bases; unmatched junction bases: 5. CDR3 size: 14 residues. CDR3 loop: CSASKASGEETQYF. CDR3 nucleotides: TGCAGTGCTAGTAAGGCTAGCGGGGAAGAGACCCAGTACTTC.

The V call is TRBV19, the J call TRBJ2-7; tentatively, D is TRBD1 (5 bases). Trimming took off 1 base at V and 7 bases at J, with 8 bases between the two ends. Germline CDR1 is LNHDA and CDR2 is SQIVND (reference sequence). The CDR3 runs 12 residues. CDR3 DNA: TGTGCCAGTAGTATAGTTAGGGGTGAGCAGTACTTC. Protein sequence: CASSIVRGEQYF.

This clonotype was detected a few times. The chain combines TRBV25-1 with TRBJ1-1; no clear D gene. The CDR3 has 14 amino acids. CDR1 is MGHDK, CDR2 SYGVNS, per germline. The V gene lost 5 bases and the J gene lost 7 bases, with 17 bases spanning the gap. The CDR3 sequence: CASSMGGRKHEAFF. The CDR3 nucleotides read TGTGCCAGCAGTATGGGAGGGCGGAAGCATGAAGCTTTCTTT.

The table lists this clonotype with many counts. J is TRBJ2-5 and V is TRBV28, with unresolved D. Germline assignment: CDR1 MDHEN and CDR2 SYDVKM. With 8 bases removed from V and 2 bases from J, the gap between germline ends came to 9 bases. The CDR3 is 12 amino acids. This CDR3 is CASGRLQETQYF. In DNA, the CDR3 is TGTGCCAGCGGCCGACTGCAAGAGACCCAGTACTTC.

The genes are TRBV3-1 and TRBJ2-3, with 10 bases that match TRBD2. The CDR3 is made up of 16 amino acids. Germline values: CDR1 LGHDT, CDR2 YNNKEL (reference sequence). V lost 0 bases and J lost 6; bases outside the gene matches: 6. The CDR3 DNA reads as TGTGCCAGCAGCCAAGATAAGCGGGGGGGCTGGGATACGCAGTATTTT. The encoded protein is CASSQDKRGGWDTQYF.

This clonotype appeared a few times. The V gene is TRBV28, the J gene TRBJ1-3, with 7 bases matching TRBD1. Trimming at V came to 11 bases and at J to 4 bases, leaving 17 bases not matched to a gene. The CDR3 runs to 16 residues. Germline V gene lookup returns CDR1 MDHEN and CDR2 SYDVKM. The CDR3: CASSERGRLSGNTIYF. CDR3 DNA sequence: TGTGCCTCCTCGGAGAGGGGGCGCCTAAGCGGAAACACCATATATTTT. Based on the CDR3 plus reference TRBV28 and TRBJ1-3, the full variable domain is DVKVTQSSRYLVKRTGEKVFLECVQDMDHENMFWYRQDPGLGLRLIYFSYDVKMKEKGDIPEGYSVSREKKERFSLILESASTNQTSMYLCASSERGRLSGNTIYFGEGSWLTVV.

This clonotype was counted a few times. The chain couples TRBV10-1 to TRBJ1-1; D uncertain. Germline CDR1 and CDR2: WNHNN and SYGVQD (reference sequence). V lost 6 bases, J lost 4 bases, and 12 bases lay in between. This CDR3 is built from 13 residues. CDR3 amino acids: CASSEDALTEAFF. CDR3 DNA sequence: TGCGCCAGCAGCGAGGACGCCCTCACTGAAGCTTTCTTT.

The sample holds a few counts of this clonotype. Written as DNA, the CDR3 is TGTGCCAGTAGACAGGGGCCACCAACTGAAGCTTTCTTT. Protein: CASRQGPPTEAFF. The gene calls are TRBV19 and TRBJ1-1; 7 bases agree with TRBD1. In germline, CDR1 is LNHDA, CDR2 SQIVND (reference sequence). The CDR3 sequence is 13 residues long. V dropped 6 bases and J dropped 5; count of bases not matched to a gene: 6. The full variable domain, rest sourced from reference TRBV19 and TRBJ1-1, is DGGITQSPKYLFRKEGQNVTLSCEQNLNHDAMYWYRQDPGQGLRLIYYSQIVNDFQKGDIAEGYSVSREKKESFPLTVTSAQKNPTAFYLCASRQGPPTEAFFGQGTRLTVV.

This clonotype was seen at least ten times. The rearrangement uses TRBV7-2 and TRBJ2-3, with D tentatively TRBD2 (6 bases). CDR1 is SGHTA and CDR2 is FQGNSA in the germline V gene. V was trimmed by 3 bases and J by 5 bases, leaving 15 bases between them. The length of the CDR3 is 15 residues. The CDR3 nucleotides are TGTGCCAGCAGCTTTTTTGTGGGAGGAAGAGATACGCAGTATTTT. This sequence encodes CASSFFVGGRDTQYF.

This clonotype was observed a few times. The V gene is TRBV10-3, the J gene TRBJ1-6; 8 nucleotides align to TRBD1. Trimming cost V 6 bases and J 10 bases; bases outside gene matches: 11. CDR3 length: 15 amino acids. The germline gives CDR1 ENHRY, CDR2 SYGVKD. The CDR3 is CAIRPDRGTGSPLHF. DNA for the CDR3: TGTGCCATCAGGCCAGACAGGGGTACGGGATCACCCCTCCACTTT.

This clonotype has at least ten counts. This chain joins TRBV6-1 and TRBJ1-4; a possible D gene is TRBD1 (5 bases). V lost 5 bases and J 5 bases, leaving 18 bases between the germline ends. This CDR3 has 16 amino acids. Germline V gene data show CDR1 as MNHNS and CDR2 as SASEGT. CDR3 amino acids: CASSQTSTGTNEKLFF. DNA of the CDR3: TGTGCCAGCAGTCAAACCTCCACCGGGACCAATGAAAAACTGTTTTTT.

About this clonotype: This may arise from a read error, as a much more abundant clone is one base away. The chain employs TRBV24-1 and TRBJ1-2; D is possibly TRBD1 (6 bases). Germline assignment: CDR1 KGHDR and CDR2 SFDVKD. This CDR3 region has 17 residues. Trimming removed 4 bases at V and 3 bases at J, with 20 bases between. The CDR3: CATSDPNVPKGDYGYTF. DNA for the CDR3: TGTGCCACCAGTGACCCCAACGTCCCTAAGGGGGACTATGGCTACACCTTC.

This clonotype appeared many times. The chain carries TRBV7-9 and TRBJ2-3; 9 bases agree with TRBD2. This CDR3 contains 15 residues. V gave up 5 bases and J gave up 7 bases; unmatched junction bases: 10. Germline V gene sequence: CDR1 SEHNR, CDR2 FQNEAQ (reference sequence). CDR3 amino acids: CASSQPGLARNTQYF. The CDR3, as DNA: TGTGCCAGCAGCCAGCCGGGACTAGCTAGGAATACGCAGTATTTT.